The source of this TCR beta chain is a study of blood T cell dynamics during melanoma immunotherapy. Overall study: Standard first-line treatment here was pembrolizumab or nivolumab plus ipilimumab in metastatic melanoma.

Time point specified: week 3, after first cycle of checkpoint inhibitor. Blood was drawn before treatment and at week 3 after checkpoint blockade. Response was assessed by RECIST 1.1 at 12 weeks, except a couple of rapid progressors. Patients with prior systemic cancer treatment, concomitant immunosuppressants, or other active malignancies were excluded. Assay: immunoSEQ multiplex PCR; the TCRdb copy retains only in-frame clones and omits some. The table shows about 7,600 clones, with approximately 81% occurring only once. This receptor was obtained from a human donor with melanoma. Material: blood, obtained from a patient treated with checkpoint blockade.

The CDR3 reads CASSASGLAFTYEQYF. CDR3 DNA sequence: TGTGCCAGCAGCGCCTCCGGACTAGCGTTTACCTACGAGCAGTACTTC. The V gene is TRBV9, the J gene TRBJ2-7; 9 bases are shared with TRBD2. V trimming: 3 bases; J trimming: 2 bases; junction bases outside the gene matches: 9. Per germline, CDR1 SGDLS and CDR2 YYNGEE. The CDR3 covers 16 residues.